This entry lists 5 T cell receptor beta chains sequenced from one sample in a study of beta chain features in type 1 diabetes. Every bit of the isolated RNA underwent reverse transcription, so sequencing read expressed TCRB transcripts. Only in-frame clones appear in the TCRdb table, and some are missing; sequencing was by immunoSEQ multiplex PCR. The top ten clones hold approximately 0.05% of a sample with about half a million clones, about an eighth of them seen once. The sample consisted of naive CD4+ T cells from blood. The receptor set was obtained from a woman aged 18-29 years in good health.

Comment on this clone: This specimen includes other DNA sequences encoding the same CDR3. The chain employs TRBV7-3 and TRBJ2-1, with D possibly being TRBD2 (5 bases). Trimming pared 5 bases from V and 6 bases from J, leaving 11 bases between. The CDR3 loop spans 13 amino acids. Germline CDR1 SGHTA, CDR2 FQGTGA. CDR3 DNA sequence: TGTGCCAGCAGCCTGGCGGGCCTCAATGAGCAGTTCTTC. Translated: CASSLAGLNEQFF.

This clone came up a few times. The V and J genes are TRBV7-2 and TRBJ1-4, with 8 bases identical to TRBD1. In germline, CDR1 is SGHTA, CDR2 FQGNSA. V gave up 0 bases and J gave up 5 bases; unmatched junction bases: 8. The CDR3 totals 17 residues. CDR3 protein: CASSLAQLQGGNEKLFF. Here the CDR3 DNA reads TGTGCCAGCAGCTTAGCCCAACTACAGGGGGGAAATGAAAAACTGTTTTTT.

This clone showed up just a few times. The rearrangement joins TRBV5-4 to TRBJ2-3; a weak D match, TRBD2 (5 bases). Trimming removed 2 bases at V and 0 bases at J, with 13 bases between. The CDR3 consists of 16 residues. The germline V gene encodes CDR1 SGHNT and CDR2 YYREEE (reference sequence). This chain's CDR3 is CASSFVAYPSTDTQYF. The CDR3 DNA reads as TGTGCCAGCAGCTTCGTAGCGTATCCCAGCACAGATACGCAGTATTTT.

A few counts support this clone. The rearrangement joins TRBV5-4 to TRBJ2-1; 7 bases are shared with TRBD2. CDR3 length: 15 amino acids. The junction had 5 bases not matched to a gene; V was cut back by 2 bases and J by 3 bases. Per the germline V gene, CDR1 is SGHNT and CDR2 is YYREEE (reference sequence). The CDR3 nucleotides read TGTGCCAGCAGCTTTAGGCGGGAGAACTACAATGAGCAGTTCTTC. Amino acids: CASSFRRENYNEQFF.

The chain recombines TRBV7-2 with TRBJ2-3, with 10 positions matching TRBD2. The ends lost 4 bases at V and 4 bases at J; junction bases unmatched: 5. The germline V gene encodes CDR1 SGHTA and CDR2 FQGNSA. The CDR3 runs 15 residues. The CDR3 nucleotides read TGTGCCAGCAGCTCTTCTAGCGGGGGACCAGATACGCAGTATTTT. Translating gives CASSSSSGGPDTQYF.